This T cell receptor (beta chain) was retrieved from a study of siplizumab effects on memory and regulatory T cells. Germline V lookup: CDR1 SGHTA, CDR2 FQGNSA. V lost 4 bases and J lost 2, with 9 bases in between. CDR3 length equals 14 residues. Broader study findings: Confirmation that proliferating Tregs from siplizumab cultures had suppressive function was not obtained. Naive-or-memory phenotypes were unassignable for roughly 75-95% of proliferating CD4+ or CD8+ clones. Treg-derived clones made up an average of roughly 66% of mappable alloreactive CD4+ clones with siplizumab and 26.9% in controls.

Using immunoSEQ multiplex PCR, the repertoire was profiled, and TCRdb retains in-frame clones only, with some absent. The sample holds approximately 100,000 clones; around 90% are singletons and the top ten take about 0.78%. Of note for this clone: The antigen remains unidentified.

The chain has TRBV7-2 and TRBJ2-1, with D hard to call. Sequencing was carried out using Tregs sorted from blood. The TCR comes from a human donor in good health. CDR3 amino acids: CASSSDPAYNEQFF. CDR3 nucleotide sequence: TGTGCCAGCAGCTCAGACCCCGCCTACAATGAGCAGTTCTTC. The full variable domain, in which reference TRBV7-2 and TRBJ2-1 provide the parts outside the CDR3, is GAGVSQSPSNKVTEKGKDVELRCDPISGHTALYWYRQSLGQGLEFLIYFQGNSAPDKSGLPSDRFSAERTGGSVSTLTIQRTQQEDSAVYLCASSSDPAYNEQFFGPGTRLTVL.